This TCR beta chain was documented in a study of cytomegalovirus exposure and HLA in healthy donors. Study-wide results and limits: A reported reduction in N-insertions relative to the roughly 710-donor mean was seen in an Asian-associated ancestry cluster in a later analysis. CMV antigen specificity was confirmed in vitro for a few CMV-associated chains. The study found most TCR sequences rare, yet found some public TCRs in many donors. There were several of the most significant clusters that appeared linked to common viral pathogens in a later analysis.

Concerning this clone itself: The antigen is undetermined.

13 Jbeta primers and 60 Vbeta primers were used for the PCR. Produced via immunoSEQ multiplex PCR; TCRdb's table is partial and in-frame only. The sample lists about 190,000 clones, over 70% occurring once. The CDR3 is 14 residues long. Trimming shortened V by 3 bases and J by 0 bases, and 6 bases separated the two germline ends. CDR1 is SGHRS, CDR2 YFSETQ, per germline. The origin of this receptor is a woman in her twenties or thirties in good health and CMV-seropositive. This rearrangement joins TRBV5-1 to TRBJ1-4; D is ambiguous. Sequenced input: PBMCs. The CDR3 spells CASSYSSTNEKLFF. CDR3 nucleotides: TGCGCCAGCAGCTACAGCTCAACTAATGAAAAACTGTTTTTT.